This is a list of T cell receptor beta chains from one sample in a study of cytomegalovirus exposure and HLA in healthy donors. The repertoire was sequenced with immunoSEQ multiplex PCR; TCRdb's copy has only in-frame clones and lacks some. With tens of thousands of clones in the sample, the ten largest clones hold over 7%. The sequenced sample consisted of PBMCs. These receptors were collected from a male donor in good health and CMV-seronegative. Both conserved end residues are part of each CDR3. The D gene is left open where the match is weak.

d_call: NA
cdr3_length: 13
v_call: TRBV14
cdr3_aa: CASSQDRRKTQYF

d_call: NA
cdr3_length: 15
v_call: TRBV18
cdr3_aa: CASSPPNVGFNEQFF

d_call: TRBD2
cdr3_length: 18
v_call: TRBV6-1
cdr3_aa: CASSEMGTSGIYKETQYF

d_call: TRBD2
cdr3_length: 14
v_call: TRBV7-9
cdr3_aa: CASKTSGGTDTQYF

d_call: NA
cdr3_length: 14
v_call: TRBV6-5
cdr3_aa: CASSLQGPNYGYTF

d_call: NA
cdr3_length: 14
v_call: TRBV2
cdr3_aa: CASSGLVSGGELFF

d_call: NA
cdr3_length: 14
v_call: TRBV7-2
cdr3_aa: CASSSDRRNQPQHF

d_call: TRBD2
cdr3_length: 16
v_call: TRBV30
cdr3_aa: CAWSVLGAGAADTQYF

d_call: NA
cdr3_length: 13
v_call: TRBV2
cdr3_aa: CASSEGQRDTQYF

d_call: TRBD2
cdr3_length: 16
v_call: TRBV4-2
cdr3_aa: CASSPQASGSTDTQYF

d_call: NA
cdr3_length: 13
v_call: TRBV6-5
cdr3_aa: CASRRGQIYEQYF

d_call: NA
cdr3_length: 16
v_call: TRBV29-1
cdr3_aa: CSALLAGGRYTDTQYF

d_call: TRBD1
cdr3_length: 14
v_call: TRBV30
cdr3_aa: CAWSVWTGGYEQYF

d_call: NA
cdr3_length: 14
v_call: TRBV7-7
cdr3_aa: CASSLSPGEETQYF

d_call: NA
cdr3_length: 13
v_call: TRBV28
cdr3_aa: CASSSGAGNTIYF

d_call: NA
cdr3_length: 13
v_call: TRBV5-6
cdr3_aa: CASSSTLSREQYF

d_call: NA
cdr3_length: 15
v_call: TRBV7-8
cdr3_aa: CASSSRTVLNTEAFF

d_call: NA
cdr3_length: 15
v_call: TRBV6-5
cdr3_aa: CASKSLGVGTYEQYF

d_call: NA
cdr3_length: 16
v_call: TRBV5-4
cdr3_aa: CASSFRGFGDLNEQFF

d_call: NA
cdr3_length: 15
v_call: TRBV6-1
cdr3_aa: CASSAQGTFNQPQHF

d_call: TRBD2
cdr3_length: 15
v_call: TRBV14
cdr3_aa: CASSQEGAGVDTQYF

d_call: TRBD1
cdr3_length: 15
v_call: TRBV6-5
cdr3_aa: CASSRDRSGNQPQHF

d_call: TRBD2
cdr3_length: 15
v_call: TRBV9
cdr3_aa: CASSAWGGGQETQYF

d_call: NA
cdr3_length: 16
v_call: TRBV4-2
cdr3_aa: CASSPLAAASTDTQYF

d_call: TRBD2
cdr3_length: 15
v_call: TRBV7-8
cdr3_aa: CASSLFSGDYNEQFF

d_call: TRBD1
cdr3_length: 15
v_call: TRBV19
cdr3_aa: CASSIRDRENQPQHF

d_call: NA
cdr3_length: 17
v_call: TRBV30
cdr3_aa: CAWRGQPWRSRTYEQYF

d_call: TRBD2
cdr3_length: 16
v_call: TRBV6-4
cdr3_aa: CASSDSRGGPTDTQYF

d_call: NA
cdr3_length: 18
v_call: TRBV11-2
cdr3_aa: CASSLLLQKEVGTGELFF

d_call: NA
cdr3_length: 12
v_call: TRBV11-2
cdr3_aa: CASSPSTDTQYF

d_call: NA
cdr3_length: 15
v_call: TRBV6-5
cdr3_aa: CASRGGDRSSYEQYF

d_call: NA
cdr3_length: 13
v_call: TRBV6-6
cdr3_aa: CASRVGTEEKLFF

d_call: TRBD2
cdr3_length: 14
v_call: TRBV6-5
cdr3_aa: CAAAPRAGGGEQFF

d_call: NA
cdr3_length: 15
v_call: TRBV18
cdr3_aa: CASSPLYNRDTEAFF

d_call: NA
cdr3_length: 15
v_call: TRBV7-2
cdr3_aa: CASSLGSVVATEAFF

d_call: NA
cdr3_length: 11
v_call: TRBV6-1
cdr3_aa: CASLGGVEAFF

d_call: TRBD1
cdr3_length: 14
v_call: TRBV19
cdr3_aa: CASSGTGGYQPQHF

d_call: NA
cdr3_length: 14
v_call: TRBV30
cdr3_aa: CAWSKTDSYNEQFF

d_call: NA
cdr3_length: 14
v_call: TRBV7-2
cdr3_aa: CASSRGFRQDTQYF

d_call: NA
cdr3_length: 13
v_call: TRBV7-6
cdr3_aa: CASSLAPQGGYTF

d_call: TRBD1
cdr3_length: 15
v_call: TRBV5-1
cdr3_aa: CASSLGTGSTDKQYF

d_call: TRBD2
cdr3_length: 17
v_call: TRBV7-2
cdr3_aa: CASREAGLAGGSGELFF

d_call: NA
cdr3_length: 12
v_call: TRBV2
cdr3_aa: CASRRTEETQYF

d_call: TRBD2
cdr3_length: 15
v_call: TRBV6-6
cdr3_aa: CASSRQTSGTTSQFF

d_call: TRBD2
cdr3_length: 15
v_call: TRBV10-1
cdr3_aa: CASSVAGQNTDTQYF

d_call: NA
cdr3_length: 14
v_call: TRBV19
cdr3_aa: CATKPGGKGSEAFF

d_call: TRBD2
cdr3_length: 15
v_call: TRBV10-3
cdr3_aa: CAISHPSGRSYEQYF